These T cell receptor beta chains were read from a single sample in a study of memory CD4+ T cells and cytomegalovirus serostatus. Repertoires were generated with immunoSEQ multiplex PCR, while TCRdb's copy carries only in-frame clones and drops some. Seen here are 40,000 or so clones, 75% to 80% observed once, and the top ten hold 0.78%. What was sequenced was memory CD4+ T cells from blood. The receptors shown here come from an adult in good health and CMV-seronegative. Each CDR3 is given with its conserved first and last residue. D genes are given only for firm matches. Only part of the rows carry a size: once, few, many, or a class if the clone is expanded.

V gene	J gene	D gene	clone size	CDR3 length	CDR3 protein	CDR3 DNA
TRBV27	TRBJ1-3	NA	NA	13	CASWEDSGNTIYF	TGTGCCAGCTGGGAGGACTCTGGAAACACCATATATTTT
TRBV23-1	TRBJ2-1	NA	NA	14	CASSRADSSNEQFF	TGCGCCAGCAGTCGAGCGGACAGTAGCAATGAGCAGTTCTTC
TRBV21-1	TRBJ1-3	NA	once	18	CASSKAFKQGTSGNTIYF	TGTGCCAGCAGCAAAGCGTTTAAACAGGGTACGTCTGGAAACACCATATATTTT
TRBV7-9	TRBJ1-1	NA	NA	13	CASSLSENTEAFF	TGTGCCAGCAGCTTATCAGAGAACACTGAAGCTTTCTTT
TRBV30	TRBJ1-1	TRBD1	NA	12	CAWSDRDREAFF	TGTGCCTGGAGTGACAGGGACAGGGAAGCTTTCTTT
TRBV6-5	TRBJ1-5	NA	few	14	CASSNGPSNQPQHF	TGTGCCAGCAGTAACGGACCGAGCAATCAGCCCCAGCATTTT
TRBV2	TRBJ2-5	NA	NA	13	CASRLSIIETQYF	TGTGCCAGCAGGCTCAGTATAATAGAGACCCAGTACTTC
TRBV11-2	TRBJ2-3	NA	NA	16	CASSLFIGREADTQYF	TGTGCCAGCAGCTTATTTATAGGGCGAGAGGCAGATACGCAGTATTTT
TRBV6-1	TRBJ2-5	TRBD1	NA	14	CASSPQGIQETQYF	TGTGCCAGCAGCCCACAGGGGATCCAAGAGACCCAGTACTTC
TRBV5-5	TRBJ2-3	NA	NA	15	CASSLGAFGGNTQYF	TGTGCCAGCAGCTTGGGAGCGTTTGGAGGAAATACGCAGTATTTT
TRBV10-3	TRBJ1-1	NA	NA	15	CAIRKETDLNTEAFF	TGTGCCATCAGGAAGGAGACAGACTTGAACACTGAAGCTTTCTTT
TRBV5-1	TRBJ2-7	TRBD2	NA	13	CASSTLAGNEQYF	TGCGCCAGCAGCACACTAGCGGGGAACGAGCAGTACTTC
TRBV15	TRBJ1-1	NA	few	15	CATRGAELMNTEAFF	TGTGCCACGAGGGGTGCAGAGTTAATGAACACTGAAGCTTTCTTT
TRBV9	TRBJ2-7	TRBD2	few	14	CASSLGWEGIEQYF	TGTGCCAGCAGCCTCGGCTGGGAGGGGATCGAGCAGTACTTC
TRBV27	TRBJ1-5	TRBD1	NA	16	CASSQSRGASNQPQHF	TGTGCCAGCAGCCAATCCAGGGGGGCGAGCAATCAGCCCCAGCATTTT
TRBV30	TRBJ1-1	NA	once	12	CAWSYGWTEAFF	TGTGCCTGGAGTTATGGTTGGACTGAAGCTTTCTTT
TRBV30	TRBJ2-2	NA	NA	15	CAWSVPVGGGGELFF	TGTGCCTGGAGTGTACCGGTCGGGGGAGGCGGGGAGCTGTTTTTT
TRBV29-1	TRBJ2-2	NA	NA	16	CSVKRTAGEWTGELFF	TGCAGCGTCAAGAGGACAGCCGGGGAGTGGACCGGGGAGCTGTTTTTT
TRBV5-4	TRBJ2-2	NA	NA	13	CASSYRQTGELFF	TGTGCCAGCAGCTATAGACAAACCGGGGAGCTGTTTTTT
TRBV15	TRBJ1-2	NA	NA	14	CATSSVVGYRGYTF	TGTGCCACCAGCAGCGTTGTAGGGTACAGGGGCTACACCTTC
TRBV29-1	TRBJ1-4	NA	NA	14	CSVDLGPRHEKLFF	TGCAGCGTTGATCTGGGACCCAGGCATGAAAAACTGTTTTTT
TRBV19	TRBJ1-1	TRBD1	NA	13	CASSGQVRTEAFF	TGTGCCAGTAGTGGACAGGTAAGGACTGAAGCTTTCTTT
TRBV25-1	TRBJ1-2	TRBD1	NA	13	CASSAGTAYGYTF	TGTGCCAGCAGTGCAGGGACAGCCTATGGCTACACCTTC
TRBV10-2	TRBJ1-6	TRBD1	few	14	CASSVDREYSPLHF	TGCGCCAGCAGTGTGGACAGGGAGTATTCACCCCTCCACTTT
TRBV5-1	TRBJ2-5	TRBD1	NA	15	CASSLTGTGPETQYF	TGCGCCAGCAGCTTGACCGGGACAGGGCCCGAGACCCAGTACTTC
TRBV5-1	TRBJ1-2	NA	NA	14	CASSSTGGAYGYTF	TGCGCCAGCAGCTCCACTGGGGGGGCCTATGGCTACACCTTC
TRBV6-5	TRBJ1-3	NA	NA	14	CASSYKYSGNTIYF	TGTGCCAGCAGTTATAAGTATTCTGGAAACACCATATATTTT
TRBV7-9	TRBJ1-5	NA	few	13	CASSFSENQPQHF	TGTGCCAGCAGCTTTTCAGAAAATCAGCCCCAGCATTTT
TRBV30	TRBJ2-7	NA	NA	13	CAWARDTAYEQYF	TGTGCCTGGGCCCGGGACACAGCCTACGAGCAGTACTTC
TRBV28	TRBJ2-2	NA	NA	12	CASSLLTGELFF	TGTGCCAGCAGTTTACTTACCGGGGAGCTGTTTTTT
TRBV11-2	TRBJ2-7	TRBD1	NA	15	CASSLETGRGYEQYF	TGTGCCAGCAGCTTAGAGACAGGGCGTGGCTACGAGCAGTACTTC
TRBV27	TRBJ1-3	NA	medium-sized	14	CASSFRREANTIYF	TGTGCCAGCAGTTTTCGAAGGGAGGCAAACACCATATATTTT
TRBV6-5	TRBJ2-7	NA	NA	15	CASSLRGDSRYEQYF	TGTGCCAGCAGCCTAAGGGGGGACAGCAGATACGAGCAGTACTTC
TRBV30	TRBJ1-2	NA	NA	13	CAWSGGQNYGYTF	TGTGCCTGGAGTGGGGGACAAAACTATGGCTACACCTTC
TRBV5-4	TRBJ1-3	NA	NA	14	CASSFDSSGNTIYF	TGTGCCAGCAGCTTCGACAGCTCTGGAAACACCATATATTTT
TRBV5-6	TRBJ2-7	TRBD1	NA	15	CASSLSGQGANEQYF	TGTGCCAGCAGCTTAAGCGGACAGGGGGCCAACGAGCAGTACTTC
TRBV18	TRBJ2-3	TRBD1	NA	15	CASSSDRGQSSTQYF	TGTGCCAGCTCCTCAGACAGGGGGCAAAGTAGTACGCAGTATTTT
TRBV19	TRBJ1-5	TRBD1	NA	13	CASNPQGNQPQHF	TGTGCCAGTAACCCACAGGGGAATCAGCCCCAGCATTTT
TRBV20-1	TRBJ2-1	NA	NA	11	CSAGRNNEQFF	TGCAGTGCCGGACGCAACAATGAGCAGTTCTTC
TRBV10-3	TRBJ2-3	TRBD2	NA	20	CAISASRPAGGPKSTDTQYF	TGTGCCATCAGCGCGTCTAGACCAGCGGGGGGCCCTAAGAGCACAGATACGCAGTATTTT
TRBV18	TRBJ2-1	TRBD2	NA	16	CASSPGLSGGSNEQFF	TGTGCCAGCTCACCGGGTCTTAGCGGGGGGTCCAATGAGCAGTTCTTC